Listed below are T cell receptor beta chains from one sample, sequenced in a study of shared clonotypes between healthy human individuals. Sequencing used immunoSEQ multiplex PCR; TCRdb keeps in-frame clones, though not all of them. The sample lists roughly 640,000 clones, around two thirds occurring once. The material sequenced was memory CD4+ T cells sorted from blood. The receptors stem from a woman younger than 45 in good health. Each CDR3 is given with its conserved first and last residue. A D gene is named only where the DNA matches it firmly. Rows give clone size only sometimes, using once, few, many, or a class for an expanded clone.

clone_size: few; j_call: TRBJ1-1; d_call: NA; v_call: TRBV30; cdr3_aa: CAWTGQGNTEAFF; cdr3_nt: TGTGCCTGGACGGGTCAGGGGAACACTGAAGCTTTCTTT
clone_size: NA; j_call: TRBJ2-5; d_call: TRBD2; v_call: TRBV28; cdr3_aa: CASSALGLAWETQYF; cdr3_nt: TGTGCCAGCAGTGCTCTCGGACTAGCGTGGGAGACCCAGTACTTC
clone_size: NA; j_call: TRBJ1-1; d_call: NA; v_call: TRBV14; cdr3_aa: CASSLNEDTEAFF; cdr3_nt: TGTGCCAGCAGCCTGAATGAGGACACTGAAGCTTTCTTT
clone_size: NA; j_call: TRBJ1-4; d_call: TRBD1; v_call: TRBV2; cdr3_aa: CASTPRTGEKLFF; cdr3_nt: TGTGCCAGCACCCCCCGGACAGGCGAAAAACTGTTTTTT
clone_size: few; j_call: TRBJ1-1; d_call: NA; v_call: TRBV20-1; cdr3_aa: CRPRGGTEAFF; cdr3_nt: TGCAGACCGCGTGGGGGGACTGAAGCTTTCTTT
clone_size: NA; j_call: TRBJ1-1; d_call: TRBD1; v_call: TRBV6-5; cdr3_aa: CASRYSTGDRSEAFF; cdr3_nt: TGTGCCAGCAGGTACTCGACAGGGGACAGATCTGAAGCTTTCTTT
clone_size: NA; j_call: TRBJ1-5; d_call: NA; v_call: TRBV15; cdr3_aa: CATSSAPHQPQHF; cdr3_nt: TGTGCCACCAGCAGCGCTCCACATCAGCCCCAGCATTTT
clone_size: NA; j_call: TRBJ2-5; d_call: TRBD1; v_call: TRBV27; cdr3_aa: CASSLIDRVETQYF; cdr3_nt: TGTGCCAGCAGTTTAATCGACAGGGTGGAGACCCAGTACTTC
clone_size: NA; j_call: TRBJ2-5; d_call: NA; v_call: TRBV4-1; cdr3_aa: CASSLPLGNLRETQYF; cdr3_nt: TGCGCCAGCAGCCTTCCCTTGGGCAACCTGAGGGAGACCCAGTACTTC
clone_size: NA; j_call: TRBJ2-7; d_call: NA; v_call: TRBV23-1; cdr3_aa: CASTLERAFFYEQYF; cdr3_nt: TGCGCCAGCACTCTCGAACGGGCGTTCTTTTACGAGCAGTACTTC
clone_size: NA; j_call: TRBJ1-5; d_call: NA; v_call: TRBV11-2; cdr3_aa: CASSSQGGQPQHF; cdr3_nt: TGTGCCAGCAGCTCACAGGGTGGTCAGCCCCAGCATTTT
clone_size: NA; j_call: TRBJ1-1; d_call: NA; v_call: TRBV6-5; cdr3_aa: CASSYSSGDTEAFF; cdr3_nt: TGTGCCAGCAGTTACTCATCCGGTGACACTGAAGCTTTCTTT
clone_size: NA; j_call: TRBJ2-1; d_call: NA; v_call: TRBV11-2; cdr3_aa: CASSLSGLHNEQFF; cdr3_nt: TGTGCCAGCAGCTTATCGGGACTTCACAATGAGCAGTTCTTC
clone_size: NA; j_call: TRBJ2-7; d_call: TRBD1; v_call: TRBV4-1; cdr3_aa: CASSPRDRSYEQYF; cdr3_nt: TGCGCCAGCAGCCCTCGGGACAGGTCCTACGAGCAGTACTTC
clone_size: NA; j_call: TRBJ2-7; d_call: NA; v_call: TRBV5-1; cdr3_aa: CASSLRAEQYF; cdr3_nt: TGCGCCAGCAGCTTGCGGGCTGAGCAGTACTTC
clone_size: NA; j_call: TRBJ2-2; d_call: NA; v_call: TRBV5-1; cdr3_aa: CASSLNPGMNTGELFF; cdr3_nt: TGCGCCAGCAGCTTGAACCCGGGAATGAACACCGGGGAGCTGTTTTTT
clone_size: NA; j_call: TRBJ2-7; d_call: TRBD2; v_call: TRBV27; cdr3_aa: CASSLSILAGTYEQYF; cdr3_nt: TGTGCCAGCAGTTTATCGATACTAGCGGGGACCTACGAGCAGTACTTC
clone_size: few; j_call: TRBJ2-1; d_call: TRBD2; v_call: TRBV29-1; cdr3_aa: CSVASSGRRSRGNEQFF; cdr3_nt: TGCAGCGTTGCGTCTAGCGGGAGGAGGTCGCGGGGGAATGAGCAGTTCTTC
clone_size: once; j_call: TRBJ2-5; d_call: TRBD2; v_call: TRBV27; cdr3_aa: CASKGSGRAPETQYF; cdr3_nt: TGTGCCAGCAAAGGGAGCGGGAGGGCCCCCGAGACCCAGTACTTC
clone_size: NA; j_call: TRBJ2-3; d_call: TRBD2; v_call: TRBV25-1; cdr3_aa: CASSGLTSGRTDTQYF; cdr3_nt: TGTGCCAGCAGTGGCCTTACTAGCGGGAGGACAGATACGCAGTATTTT
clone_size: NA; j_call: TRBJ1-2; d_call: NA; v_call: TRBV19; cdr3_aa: CASSGRGADGYTF; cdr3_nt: TGTGCCAGTAGTGGGCGAGGGGCGGATGGCTACACCTTC
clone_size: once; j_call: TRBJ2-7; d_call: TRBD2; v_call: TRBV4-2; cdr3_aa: CASSQISGSIYEQYF; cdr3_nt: TGTGCCAGCAGCCAAATTAGCGGGAGTATCTACGAGCAGTACTTC
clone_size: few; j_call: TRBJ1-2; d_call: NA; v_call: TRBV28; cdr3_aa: CASSPHSGTSGGYTF; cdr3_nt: TGTGCCAGCAGTCCGCATTCCGGGACATCGGGCGGCTACACCTTC
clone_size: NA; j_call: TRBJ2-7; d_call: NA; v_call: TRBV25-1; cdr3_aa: CASSESRPGFDEQYF; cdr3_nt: TGTGCCAGCAGTGAATCCCGGCCCGGGTTTGACGAGCAGTACTTC
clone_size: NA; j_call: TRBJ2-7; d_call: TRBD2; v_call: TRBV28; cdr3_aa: CASAGGTSVVEQYF; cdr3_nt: TGTGCCAGCGCGGGAGGGACTAGCGTCGTCGAGCAGTACTTC
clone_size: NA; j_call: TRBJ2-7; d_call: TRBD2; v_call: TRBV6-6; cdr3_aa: CASSYSYLAGVYEQYF; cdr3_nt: TGTGCCAGCAGTTACTCCTACCTAGCGGGGGTCTACGAGCAGTACTTC
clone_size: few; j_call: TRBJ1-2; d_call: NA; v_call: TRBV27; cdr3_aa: CASSRQQNYGYTF; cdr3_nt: TGTGCCAGCAGCAGACAGCAAAACTATGGCTACACCTTC
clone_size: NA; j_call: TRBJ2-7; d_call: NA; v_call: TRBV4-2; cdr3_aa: CASSQGMDYEQYF; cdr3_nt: TGTGCCAGCAGCCAAGGAATGGACTACGAGCAGTACTTC
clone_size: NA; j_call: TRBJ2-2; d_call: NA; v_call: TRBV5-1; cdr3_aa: CASSLEWDTGELFF; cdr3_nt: TGCGCCAGCAGCTTGGAGTGGGACACCGGGGAGCTGTTTTTT
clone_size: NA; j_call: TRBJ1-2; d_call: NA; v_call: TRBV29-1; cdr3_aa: CSVEGLGDGYTF; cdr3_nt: TGCAGCGTTGAAGGATTAGGGGATGGCTACACCTTC
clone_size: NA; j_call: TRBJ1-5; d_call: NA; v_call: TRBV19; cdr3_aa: CASTTGSSYSNQPQHF; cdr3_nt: TGTGCCAGTACTACAGGTTCAAGTTATAGCAATCAGCCCCAGCATTTT
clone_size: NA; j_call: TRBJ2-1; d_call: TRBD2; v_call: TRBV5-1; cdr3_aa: CASSLEPSGRANEQFF; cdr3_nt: TGCGCCAGCAGCTTGGAACCCAGCGGGAGGGCCAATGAGCAGTTCTTC
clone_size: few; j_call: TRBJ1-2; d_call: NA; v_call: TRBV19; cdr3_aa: CASSSGGNYGYTF; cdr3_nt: TGTGCCAGTAGTAGTGGAGGGAACTATGGCTACACCTTC
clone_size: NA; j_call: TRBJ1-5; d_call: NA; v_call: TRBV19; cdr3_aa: CASKTLNSNQPQHF; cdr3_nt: TGTGCCAGTAAAACTTTAAATAGCAATCAGCCCCAGCATTTT
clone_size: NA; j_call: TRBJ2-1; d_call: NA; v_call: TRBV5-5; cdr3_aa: CASSSPISWSNEQFF; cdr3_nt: TGTGCCAGCAGCTCACCGATTTCTTGGTCCAATGAGCAGTTCTTC
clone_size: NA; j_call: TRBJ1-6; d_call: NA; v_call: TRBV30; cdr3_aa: CAWSVKGLINSPLHF; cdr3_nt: TGTGCCTGGAGTGTAAAGGGACTGATTAATTCACCCCTCCACTTT
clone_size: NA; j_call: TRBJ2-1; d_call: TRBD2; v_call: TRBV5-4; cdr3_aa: CASSRQTSGRRGNEQFF; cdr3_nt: TGTGCCAGCAGCCGCCAGACTAGCGGGAGGAGGGGCAATGAGCAGTTCTTC
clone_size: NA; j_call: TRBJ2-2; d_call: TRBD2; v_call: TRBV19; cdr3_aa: CASSIILAGGELFF; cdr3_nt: TGTGCCAGTAGTATTATACTAGCGGGCGGGGAGCTGTTTTTT
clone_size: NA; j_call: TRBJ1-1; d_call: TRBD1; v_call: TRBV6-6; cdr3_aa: CASTPPGQGARTEAFF; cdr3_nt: TGTGCCAGCACCCCCCCGGGACAGGGGGCGAGGACTGAAGCTTTCTTT
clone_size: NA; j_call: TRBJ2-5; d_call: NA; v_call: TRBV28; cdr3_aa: CASSTAPHQETQYF; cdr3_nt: TGTGCCAGCAGTACAGCCCCCCACCAAGAGACCCAGTACTTC
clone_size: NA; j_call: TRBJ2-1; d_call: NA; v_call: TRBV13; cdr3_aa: CASSLKGGHQYEQFF; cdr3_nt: TGTGCCAGCAGCTTAAAAGGCGGGCATCAGTATGAGCAGTTCTTC
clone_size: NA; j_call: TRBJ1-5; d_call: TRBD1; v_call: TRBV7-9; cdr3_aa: CASSPDLGQGNQPQHF; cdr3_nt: TGTGCCAGCAGCCCAGACCTGGGACAGGGGAATCAGCCCCAGCATTTT
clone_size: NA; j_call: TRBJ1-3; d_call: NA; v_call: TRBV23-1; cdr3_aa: CASSQTDPGNTIYF; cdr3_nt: TGCGCCAGCAGTCAGACAGACCCTGGAAACACCATATATTTT
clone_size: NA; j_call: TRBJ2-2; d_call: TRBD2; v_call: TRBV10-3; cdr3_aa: CAISSGLAGGTGELFF; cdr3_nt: TGTGCCATCAGCTCCGGACTAGCGGGAGGCACCGGGGAGCTGTTTTTT
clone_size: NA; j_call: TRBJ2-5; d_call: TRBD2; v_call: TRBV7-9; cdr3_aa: CASSLSGGNQETQYF; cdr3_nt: TGTGCCAGCAGCCTTAGCGGGGGGAACCAAGAGACCCAGTACTTC
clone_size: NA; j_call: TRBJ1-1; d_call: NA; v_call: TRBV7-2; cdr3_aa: CASSLAMTANTEAFF; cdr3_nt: TGTGCCAGCAGCTTAGCGATGACAGCTAACACTGAAGCTTTCTTT
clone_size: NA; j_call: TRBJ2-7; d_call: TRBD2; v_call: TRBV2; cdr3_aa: CASSEVTSGPYEQYF; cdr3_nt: TGTGCCAGCAGTGAAGTAACTAGCGGACCTTACGAGCAGTACTTC
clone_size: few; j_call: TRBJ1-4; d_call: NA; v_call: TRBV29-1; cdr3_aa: CSGGLGADEKLFF; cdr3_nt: TGCAGCGGCGGGCTAGGGGCTGACGAAAAACTGTTTTTT
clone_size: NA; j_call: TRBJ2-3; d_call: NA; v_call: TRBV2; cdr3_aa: CASSRQVRTDTQYF; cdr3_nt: TGTGCCAGCAGTCGACAGGTCCGCACAGATACGCAGTATTTT
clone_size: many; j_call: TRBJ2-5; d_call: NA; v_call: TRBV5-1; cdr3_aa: CASSLVSGEGETQYF; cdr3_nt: TGCGCCAGCAGCTTGGTTTCGGGAGAGGGAGAGACCCAGTACTTC